The 15 T cell receptor beta chains in this list originate from one sample, sequenced in a study of T cells in Graves' hyperthyroidism and ophthalmopathy. Amplification yielded TCR beta CDR3 regions, with RNA transcripts as the source. With the HTBI primer set, the TCR CDR3 went through a first round of RT-PCR. TCRdb reanalysed the multiplex PCR reads using MiXCR and keeps one entry per CDR3 protein. The sample holds 550,000 to 600,000 distinct CDR3 sequences, 16% seen once. Sequences were obtained from blood. The receptors derive from a woman under 30 with Graves' hyperthyroidism.

A note on this clonotype: The CDR3 carries no conserved terminal phenylalanine or tryptophan, so it likely arises from a read error. The chain is built from TRBV20-1 and TRBJ2-1, with D perhaps matching TRBD2 (5 bases). The CDR3 is 14 amino acids. From germline, CDR1 is DFQATT and CDR2 SNEGSKA (reference sequence). V shed 2 bases and J shed 8 bases, with 16 bases lying between them. The CDR3 sequence: CSARMGALGDEQFI. DNA of the CDR3: TGCAGTGCTAGAATGGGAGCCCTCGGCGATGAGCAGTTCATC.

This clonotype showed up many times. This chain connects TRBV7-3 to TRBJ2-4; possibly TRBD2 for D (6 bases). The V and J ends lost 5 bases and 2 bases respectively, with 19 bases between them. Germline V gene data show CDR1 as SGHTA and CDR2 as FQGTGA. CDR3 length: 17 residues. The chain's CDR3 is CASSPLGRSGTKNIQYF. The CDR3 bases are TGTGCCAGCAGCCCCCTTGGGAGGAGTGGAACCAAAAACATTCAGTACTTC.

This clonotype was observed many times. The rearrangement joins TRBV5-1 to TRBJ2-1; maybe TRBD2 (6 bases). Germline V gene sequence: CDR1 SGHRS, CDR2 YFSETQ. V lost 3 bases and J lost 3, with 22 bases in between. The CDR3 runs to 18 residues. CDR3 region: CASSSGTLRDSHYNEQFF. CDR3 DNA: TGCGCCAGCAGCTCGGGGACTTTGAGGGACTCCCACTACAATGAGCAGTTCTTC.

Only a few counts were recorded for this clonotype. This chain joins TRBV20-1 and TRBJ2-1; maybe TRBD2 (6 bases). The CDR3 loop spans 16 amino acids. V was trimmed by 3 bases and J by 1 base, leaving 16 bases between them. Germline loops: CDR1 DFQATT, CDR2 SNEGSKA (reference sequence). CDR3: CSARGPAGQSYNEQFF. The CDR3 DNA reads TGCAGTGCTAGGGGCCCCGCGGGGCAGTCCTACAATGAGCAGTTCTTC.

This clonotype was seen only a few times. This sequence joins TRBV29-1 and TRBJ1-2; the match to TRBD1 covers 7 bases. The CDR3 covers 13 residues. The V gene's germline CDR1 is SQVTM and CDR2 ANQGSEA. V gave up 4 bases and J gave up 3 bases; unmatched junction bases: 5. The CDR3 reads CSVGTGQDYGYTF. Here the CDR3 DNA reads TGCAGCGTTGGTACAGGACAGGACTATGGCTACACCTTC.

Ten or more counts support this clonotype. The rearrangement uses TRBV28 and TRBJ2-5; weak D call: TRBD1 (6 bases). This CDR3 spans 14 amino acids. Germline V gene lookup returns CDR1 MDHEN and CDR2 SYDVKM. Trimming cost V 3 bases and J 5 bases, with 13 bases left between them. DNA for the CDR3: TGTGCCAGCAGTTTCATCTCTACAGGGGAGACCCAGTACTTC. It specifies CASSFISTGETQYF.

This clonotype was seen repeatedly, ten times or more. V is TRBV3-1 and J is TRBJ1-2; weak D call: TRBD1 (6 bases). Germline-derived CDR1 and CDR2 are LGHDT and YNNKEL (reference sequence). V was cut by 4 bases and J by 3 bases, with 6 bases left in between. CDR3 size: 12 residues. In DNA form, the CDR3 reads TGTGCCAGCAGCCGACAGGACTATGGCTACACCTTC. Encoded protein: CASSRQDYGYTF.

This clonotype has ten or more counts. The rearrangement uses TRBV18 and TRBJ1-1, with 11 bases fitting TRBD1. Germline V gene lookup returns CDR1 KGHSH and CDR2 LQKENI. V dropped 3 bases and J dropped 1; count of bases not matched to a gene: 4. The CDR3 sequence is 16 residues long. The DNA for the CDR3 is TGTGCCAGCTCACCCCGGACAGGGGGCCCGAACACTGAAGCTTTCTTT. The encoded protein is CASSPRTGGPNTEAFF.

The gene calls are TRBV13 and TRBJ1-3; D may be TRBD1 (5 bases). Germline V gene data show CDR1 as PRHDT and CDR2 as FYEKMQ (reference sequence). Trimming removed 4 bases from V and 7 bases from J, with 26 bases in between. There are 18 residues in the CDR3. The CDR3 sequence is CASSSPYRDFSLENTIYF. The CDR3 nucleotides are TGTGCCAGCAGCTCGCCGTACCGGGACTTTTCTTTGGAGAACACCATATATTTT.

The chain carries TRBV2 and TRBJ2-1; 7 nucleotides match TRBD1. Germline trimming cut 11 bases from V and 0 bases from J; bases unmatched to any gene: 13. This CDR3 comprises 16 residues. Germline lookup yields CDR1 SNHLY and CDR2 FYNNEI. CDR3 bases: TGTGCCTCCAGGGGACAGTTCATTAGCTCCTACAATGAGCAGTTCTTC. This translates into CASRGQFISSYNEQFF. Full variable domain (missing parts from reference TRBV2 and TRBJ2-1): EPEVTQTPSHQVTQMGQEVILRCVPISNHLYFYWYRQILGQKVEFLVSFYNNEISEKSEIFDDQFSVERPDGSNFTLKIRSTKLEDSAMYFCASRGQFISSYNEQFFGPGTRLTVL.

The rearrangement links TRBV25-1 to TRBJ2-3, with 11 positions matching TRBD2. In germline, CDR1 is MGHDK, CDR2 SYGVNS. The ends lost 6 bases at V and 2 bases at J; junction bases unmatched: 10. CDR3 length: 17 amino acids. CDR3 region: CASSGRGTSGTTDTQYF. The CDR3, as DNA: TGTGCCAGCAGCGGCCGAGGGACTAGCGGAACCACAGATACGCAGTATTTT.

The V gene is TRBV28, the J gene TRBJ1-5, with D hard to call. The CDR3 totals 15 residues. In germline, CDR1 is MDHEN, CDR2 SYDVKM. The germline V and J ends were trimmed by 2 bases and 7 bases, with 15 bases remaining between them. CDR3 nucleotides: TGTGCCAGCAGTTTAGTAGCCAGACGGTGGCAGCCCCAGCATTTT. It codes for CASSLVARRWQPQHF.

This clonotype was seen only a few times. The chain combines TRBV5-1 with TRBJ2-2; D is undetermined. The CDR3 has 15 residues. The V end lost 0 bases, the J end lost 4 bases, and 10 bases lay between the germline ends. Germline V gene lookup returns CDR1 SGHRS and CDR2 YFSETQ. This chain's CDR3 is CASSLARAFTGELFF. As DNA, the CDR3 is TGCGCCAGCAGCTTGGCTCGGGCATTCACCGGGGAGCTGTTTTTT. The complete variable domain, with remaining parts taken from reference TRBV5-1 and TRBJ2-2, reads KAGVTQTPRYLIKTRGQQVTLSCSPISGHRSVSWYQQTPGQGLQFLFEYFSETQRNKGNFPGRFSGRQFSNSRSEMNVSTLELGDSALYLCASSLARAFTGELFFGEGSRLTVL.

The rearrangement links TRBV2 to TRBJ2-7; a possible D gene is TRBD1 (6 bases). V dropped 5 bases and J dropped 7 bases, with 12 bases sitting between them. CDR1 and CDR2 from the germline V gene are SNHLY and FYNNEI. The CDR3 is made up of 12 amino acids. CDR3 amino acids: CASSKDRLEQYF. The CDR3 DNA reads as TGTGCCAGCAGTAAAGACAGGCTAGAGCAGTACTTC.

The CDR3 sequence: CATTMGRGAYNEQFF. In DNA form, the CDR3 reads TGTGCCACCACTATGGGCCGCGGGGCCTACAATGAGCAGTTCTTC. The chain is built from TRBV19 and TRBJ2-1, with TRBD2 as a possible D gene (6 bases). The V and J ends lost 10 bases and 2 bases respectively, with 18 bases between them. The CDR3 sequence is 15 residues long. Per germline, CDR1 LNHDA and CDR2 SQIVND (reference sequence).